The following is a T cell receptor (beta chain) sequence with its context. Its matching antigen is unknown. The V gene's germline CDR1 is SGHAT and CDR2 FQNNGV. This CDR3 comprises 15 residues. V dropped 2 bases and J dropped 6 bases, with 14 bases sitting between them. The sample belongs to a study of blood T cells in healthy people across ages. Notes on the study in general: CMV status of donors was not determined, possibly confounding expanded clonotype changes.

Through a sample-barcoded 5' primer and a J-beta primer mix, a second PCR was run for roughly 6 to 12 cycles. TCRdb analysed the 5' RACE reads with MiXCR anew, one entry per CDR3 protein. The repertoire holds some 1.7 million distinct CDR3 sequences, with 28% as singletons. Per sample, no less than 6 micrograms of total RNA were extracted. The chain is built from TRBV11-2 and TRBJ2-1; tentatively, D is TRBD1 (5 bases). The clonotype comes from a woman aged 30 to 39 in good health. Input material: blood. The CDR3 region is CASSLIQGVSNEQFF. DNA of the CDR3: TGTGCCAGCAGCTTAATCCAGGGCGTTTCCAATGAGCAGTTCTTC. Filled out from reference TRBV11-2 and TRBJ2-1, the complete variable domain reads EAGVAQSPRYKIIEKRQSVAFWCNPISGHATLYWYQQILGQGPKLLIQFQNNGVVDDSQLPKDRFSAERLKGVDSTLKIQPAKLEDSAVYLCASSLIQGVSNEQFFGPGTRLTVL.